These 8 T cell receptor beta chains came from one sample sequenced in a study of shared clonotypes between healthy human individuals. CD45RO-negative cells were positively selected for CCR7, leaving out terminally differentiated effector memory CD45RA+ cells. Produced via immunoSEQ multiplex PCR; TCRdb's table is partial and in-frame only. This table has roughly 2,000,000 clones, roughly 95% appearing once. Sequencing used naive CD8+ T cells from PBMCs. All receptors derive from a man between 18 and 35 years old in good health. Some clones in this sample may be carry-over from other donors' samples.

Note on this clone: Within the sample, other DNA sequences also encode this same CDR3. The V and J genes are TRBV27 and TRBJ2-7, with no clear D. Trimming took off 4 bases at V and 3 bases at J, with 7 bases between the two ends. The CDR3 sequence is 12 residues long. Germline CDR1 reads MNHEY; CDR2 reads SMNVEV (reference sequence). The CDR3: CASSSSLYEQYF. For the CDR3, the DNA is TGTGCCAGCAGTTCTTCCCTCTACGAGCAGTACTTC.

Comment on this clone: The sample has other DNA sequences that encode this CDR3 too. The rearrangement joins TRBV27 to TRBJ2-7; TRBD1 matches 10 bases. This CDR3 is 14 amino acids long. V was pared by 5 bases and J by 3 bases, with 4 bases of the junction left unmatched. Germline V lookup: CDR1 MNHEY, CDR2 SMNVEV (reference sequence). CDR3 protein: CASSLGQGGYEQYF. CDR3 nucleotides: TGTGCCAGCAGTCTAGGACAGGGGGGCTACGAGCAGTACTTC.

The CDR3 loop is CAWSVLGSFNSPLHF. CDR3 in DNA: TGTGCCTGGAGTGTACTAGGGAGCTTCAATTCACCCCTCCACTTT. The chain recombines TRBV30 with TRBJ1-6; D is uncertain. Germline CDR1 is GTSNPN and CDR2 is SVGIG (reference sequence). The CDR3 length is 15 residues. Deletions cut 0 bases from V and 7 bases from J, with 13 bases between. Supplemented by reference TRBV30 and TRBJ1-6, the full variable domain reads SQTIHQWPATLVQPVGSPLSLECTVEGTSNPNLYWYRQAAGRGLQLLFYSVGIGQISSEVPQNLSASRPQDRQFILSSKKLLLSDSGFYLCAWSVLGSFNSPLHFGNGTRLTVT.

CDR3 in DNA: TGTGCCAGTAGTCCCCGGGACAGGGCTTCGGGTGAGCAGTACTTC. Protein: CASSPRDRASGEQYF. This chain joins TRBV19 and TRBJ2-7; 9 bases match TRBD1. Germline CDR1 and CDR2: LNHDA and SQIVND (reference sequence). J was trimmed by 7 bases and V by 5 bases; bases with no gene match: 12. This CDR3 has 15 residues. The entire variable domain, with the rest obtained from reference TRBV19 and TRBJ2-7, is as follows: DGGITQSPKYLFRKEGQNVTLSCEQNLNHDAMYWYRQDPGQGLRLIYYSQIVNDFQKGDIAEGYSVSREKKESFPLTVTSAQKNPTAFYLCASSPRDRASGEQYFGPGTRLTVT.

Remarks on this clone: Other DNA variants within this sample encode the same CDR3. The V and J genes are TRBV7-9 and TRBJ2-5, with 7 bases that match TRBD1. The CDR3 runs 14 residues. The germline gives CDR1 SEHNR, CDR2 FQNEAQ (reference sequence). V shed 5 bases, J shed 5 bases, and the junction held 8 bases outside the gene matches. The CDR3 DNA reads TGTGCCAGCAGCCTTTCCACAGGGGTCGAGACCCAGTACTTC. Its protein is CASSLSTGVETQYF.

The chain has TRBV9 and TRBJ1-5; D is undetermined. This CDR3 region has 15 residues. The germline V gene encodes CDR1 SGDLS and CDR2 YYNGEE. The germline V and J ends were trimmed by 0 bases and 2 bases, with 9 bases remaining between them. CDR3: CASSVGPRGNQPQHF. DNA of the CDR3: TGTGCCAGCAGCGTAGGACCAAGGGGCAATCAGCCCCAGCATTTT.

This rearrangement joins TRBV14 to TRBJ1-2; D uncertain. There are 16 residues in the CDR3. V dropped 3 bases and J dropped 8 bases, with 22 bases sitting between them. CDR1 and CDR2 (germline): SGHDN, FVKESK. CDR3 coding DNA: TGTGCCAGCAGCCAGTCAAGGCTCCCGTCAAGCTACGGCTACACCTTC. Translated, it gives CASSQSRLPSSYGYTF.

This clone was seen a single time. J is TRBJ1-5 and V is TRBV19; D possibly corresponds to TRBD1 (5 bases). This CDR3 is built from 16 residues. Germline V gene sequence: CDR1 LNHDA, CDR2 SQIVND (reference sequence). The ends were cut back, 2 bases at V and 4 bases at J, with 15 bases in the middle. The CDR3 reads CASSIIRDLGNQPQHF. DNA for the CDR3: TGTGCCAGTAGTATAATACGGGACCTTGGGAATCAGCCCCAGCATTTT.